The clone carrying this TCR beta chain occurred a few times. Its antigen is not known. The sample belongs to a study of memory CD4+ T cells and cytomegalovirus serostatus. For the study at large: Healthy Belgian adult donors included about nine CMV-positive and 20 to 30 CMV-negative people. Findings and caveats of the study: Suggested: most of the CMV-linked TCR signature lies in CD4+ memory cells.

Single viable CD3+CD4+CD8-CD45RO+ cells were sorted as the memory CD4+ T cells. Sequencing used immunoSEQ multiplex PCR; TCRdb keeps in-frame clones, though not all of them. This table holds 60,000 or so clones, approximately 86% found once. Germline V gene data show CDR1 as MGHRA and CDR2 as YSYEKL. The length of the CDR3 is 17 residues. The germline V and J ends were trimmed by 6 bases and 2 bases, with 22 bases remaining between them. What was sequenced was memory CD4+ T cells from blood. The chain couples TRBV4-1 to TRBJ1-1; D uncertain. The source is an adult in good health and CMV-seronegative. Some clones in this sample may be carry-over from other donors' samples. The CDR3 coding sequence is TGCGCCAGCAGATCTATAGTCCAGCTGGGAGGCAACACTGAAGCTTTCTTT. Translated, it gives CASRSIVQLGGNTEAFF.